This TCR beta chain comes out of a study of regulatory T cells in long-lasting Graves disease. Study-level points and caveats: Favored gene segments in persistent disease were TRBV28, TRBJ1-2 and TRBJ2-5.

Germline V gives CDR1 SGHRS, CDR2 YFSETQ. V was pared by 2 bases and J by 3 bases, with 8 bases between. This CDR3 contains 13 residues. This clonotype was counted many times. Its antigen is as yet unknown. The time point was: newly diagnosed GD, antithyroid drugs for less than 3 months. Following extraction of RNA from PBMCs, that RNA was used to make the TCR library. With iRepertoire HTBI primers and Arm-PCR of CDR3 regions, TCR beta libraries were built. One entry per CDR3 protein results from TCRdb running MiXCR on the multiplex PCR reads. The sample has roughly 500,000 distinct CDR3 sequences, roughly 14% seen once; the top ten hold more than 8.5%. These records were also assigned to another study, of T cells in Graves' hyperthyroidism and ophthalmopathy. That source reports: For the diagnoses, clinical symptoms, serum thyroxine and TRAb, thyroid ultrasound and orbital computed tomography were used.

The V gene is TRBV5-1, the J gene TRBJ2-5, with D uncertain. This receptor was obtained from a man aged 30 to 39 with Graves disease. The source was peripheral blood mononuclear cells (PBMCs), collected at new diagnosis, from a patient treated with antithyroid drugs. DNA for the CDR3: TGCGCCAGCAGCTTATTGAGTGAAGAGACCCAGTACTTC. Translating gives CASSLLSEETQYF.